These T cell receptor beta chains were read from a single sample in a study of T cell changes during pregnancy in multiple sclerosis. TCRdb keeps only in-frame clones here, not all; method: immunoSEQ multiplex PCR. The sample shows 98,000 or so clones, approximately 93% of them seen only once. The source was peripheral blood, collected after pregnancy. These receptors all come from a female donor with multiple sclerosis, enrolled in a pregnancy study. Both conserved end residues are part of each CDR3. D genes are given only for firm matches. The size of a clone is reported for some rows only, either as once, few or many, or as a class for expanded clones.

abundance: .; len: 15; d_gene: TRBD1; j_gene: TRBJ2-7; v_gene: TRBV5-5; CDR3nt: TGTGCCAGCATGCGACGGGACAGGGGGACCTACGAGCAGTACTTC; CDR3aa: CASMRRDRGTYEQYF
abundance: .; len: 14; d_gene: .; j_gene: TRBJ2-1; v_gene: TRBV9; CDR3nt: TGTGCCAGCAGCGTAACAAGAGCGGACAATGAGCAGTTCTTC; CDR3aa: CASSVTRADNEQFF
abundance: .; len: 18; d_gene: TRBD2; j_gene: TRBJ2-7; v_gene: TRBV19; CDR3nt: TGTGCCAGTAGTCCCGTCAAGGGACTAGCGGGACGCTCCTACGAGCAGTACTTC; CDR3aa: CASSPVKGLAGRSYEQYF
abundance: .; len: 15; d_gene: TRBD1; j_gene: TRBJ2-7; v_gene: TRBV19; CDR3nt: TGTGCCAGTAACCCCGGGACAGGGCATCGCTACGAGCAGTACTTC; CDR3aa: CASNPGTGHRYEQYF
abundance: .; len: 17; d_gene: .; j_gene: TRBJ2-1; v_gene: TRBV28; CDR3nt: TGTGCCAGCAGTTCGCCGAGCATGGGGGCCTCCTACAATGAGCAGTTCTTC; CDR3aa: CASSSPSMGASYNEQFF
abundance: .; len: 16; d_gene: TRBD2; j_gene: TRBJ2-1; v_gene: TRBV6-1; CDR3nt: TGTGCCAGCAGTGAAGAAACTAGCGGGGGTTACAATGAGCAGTTCTTC; CDR3aa: CASSEETSGGYNEQFF
abundance: .; len: 16; d_gene: TRBD2; j_gene: TRBJ2-1; v_gene: TRBV28; CDR3nt: TGTGCCAGCCGCCTTTCTACTAGCGGGAGTTACAATGAGCAGTTCTTC; CDR3aa: CASRLSTSGSYNEQFF
abundance: .; len: 13; d_gene: TRBD2; j_gene: TRBJ2-7; v_gene: TRBV10-2; CDR3nt: TGCGCCAGCCAGGCGGGGGGTTCCTACGAGCAGTACTTC; CDR3aa: CASQAGGSYEQYF
abundance: .; len: 15; d_gene: .; j_gene: TRBJ2-3; v_gene: TRBV4-1; CDR3nt: TGCGCCAGCAGCCAAGATGCGGGTAGCACAGATACGCAGTATTTT; CDR3aa: CASSQDAGSTDTQYF
abundance: .; len: 11; d_gene: .; j_gene: TRBJ2-7; v_gene: TRBV19; CDR3nt: TGTGCCAGTAGACAGGGCTACGAGCAGTACTTC; CDR3aa: CASRQGYEQYF
abundance: .; len: 12; d_gene: .; j_gene: TRBJ2-1; v_gene: TRBV28; CDR3nt: TGTGCCAGTCGGACAGTATACAATGAGCAGTTCTTC; CDR3aa: CASRTVYNEQFF
abundance: .; len: 15; d_gene: .; j_gene: TRBJ2-2; v_gene: TRBV28; CDR3nt: TGTGCCAGCGGCTTAGCCCCTCCGAACACCGGGGAGCTGTTTTTT; CDR3aa: CASGLAPPNTGELFF
abundance: .; len: 16; d_gene: .; j_gene: TRBJ1-4; v_gene: TRBV6-1; CDR3nt: TGTGCCAGCAGTGGACGAAGACTAGCAACTAATGAAAAACTGTTTTTT; CDR3aa: CASSGRRLATNEKLFF
abundance: .; len: 16; d_gene: TRBD2; j_gene: TRBJ2-3; v_gene: TRBV9; CDR3nt: TGTGCCAGCAGCGAGGGGACTAGCGGAAACACAGATACGCAGTATTTT; CDR3aa: CASSEGTSGNTDTQYF
abundance: .; len: 14; d_gene: TRBD1; j_gene: TRBJ1-1; v_gene: TRBV27; CDR3nt: TGTGCCAGCAGTGAACAGGGGTTGAACACTGAAGCTTTCTTT; CDR3aa: CASSEQGLNTEAFF
abundance: .; len: 16; d_gene: TRBD2; j_gene: TRBJ2-1; v_gene: TRBV5-6; CDR3nt: TGTGCCAGCAGCTTACTAGCGGCAATCCTCTACAATGAGCAGTTCTTC; CDR3aa: CASSLLAAILYNEQFF
abundance: .; len: 13; d_gene: TRBD1; j_gene: TRBJ2-7; v_gene: TRBV28; CDR3nt: TGTGCCAGCAGAGAACAGGGGGCCTACGAGCAGTACTTC; CDR3aa: CASREQGAYEQYF
abundance: once; len: 14; d_gene: TRBD2; j_gene: TRBJ2-7; v_gene: TRBV19; CDR3nt: TGTGCCAGTAGTATTCTAGCGGGAGTGAACGAGCAGTACTTC; CDR3aa: CASSILAGVNEQYF
abundance: .; len: 14; d_gene: TRBD2; j_gene: TRBJ2-1; v_gene: TRBV27; CDR3nt: TGTGCCAGCAGGGGAGGGAGTGCCTACAATGAGCAGTTCTTC; CDR3aa: CASRGGSAYNEQFF
abundance: .; len: 13; d_gene: TRBD1; j_gene: TRBJ2-7; v_gene: TRBV11-2; CDR3nt: TGTGCCAGCAGCTTAGGACAGGGAGTCGAGCAGTACTTC; CDR3aa: CASSLGQGVEQYF
abundance: .; len: 15; d_gene: TRBD1; j_gene: TRBJ2-5; v_gene: TRBV9; CDR3nt: TGTGCCAGCAGCACGGGACAGGGGGCGGCAGAGACCCAGTACTTC; CDR3aa: CASSTGQGAAETQYF
abundance: .; len: 14; d_gene: .; j_gene: TRBJ1-4; v_gene: TRBV11-2; CDR3nt: TGTGCCAGCAGCTTATGGGGGGCTAATGAAAAACTGTTTTTT; CDR3aa: CASSLWGANEKLFF
abundance: .; len: 15; d_gene: TRBD2; j_gene: TRBJ2-3; v_gene: TRBV7-2; CDR3nt: TGTGCCAGCAGCTTAGCGGGAGGGCCTACAGATACGCAGTATTTT; CDR3aa: CASSLAGGPTDTQYF
abundance: .; len: 13; d_gene: TRBD1; j_gene: TRBJ2-2; v_gene: TRBV2; CDR3nt: TGTGCCAGCAGTGGGGACAGTACCGGGGAGCTGTTTTTT; CDR3aa: CASSGDSTGELFF
abundance: .; len: 16; d_gene: .; j_gene: TRBJ2-3; v_gene: TRBV27; CDR3nt: TGTGCCAGCAGGCCGCCTCTGGGGGCTTACACAGATACGCAGTATTTT; CDR3aa: CASRPPLGAYTDTQYF
abundance: .; len: 14; d_gene: .; j_gene: TRBJ1-1; v_gene: TRBV2; CDR3nt: TGTGCCAGCAGTGAGGCGGTCATGAACACTGAAGCTTTCTTT; CDR3aa: CASSEAVMNTEAFF
abundance: once; len: 19; d_gene: TRBD1; j_gene: TRBJ2-6; v_gene: TRBV7-8; CDR3nt: TGTGCCAGCAGCTCCCGTTCCGGACAGGGGCTGGGAGGGGCCAACGTCCTGACTTTC; CDR3aa: CASSSRSGQGLGGANVLTF
abundance: .; len: 13; d_gene: .; j_gene: TRBJ2-7; v_gene: TRBV5-1; CDR3nt: TGCGCCAGCAGCGCCGCCGGGTCCTACGAGCAGTACTTC; CDR3aa: CASSAAGSYEQYF
abundance: .; len: 14; d_gene: TRBD1; j_gene: TRBJ1-5; v_gene: TRBV6-1; CDR3nt: TGTGCCAGCAGTGACCCAGGGGGCTTTCAGCCCCAGCATTTT; CDR3aa: CASSDPGGFQPQHF
abundance: .; len: 16; d_gene: .; j_gene: TRBJ1-1; v_gene: TRBV16; CDR3nt: TGTGCCAGCAGCCAATCTGGTAGGGGTCAGAACACTGAAGCTTTCTTT; CDR3aa: CASSQSGRGQNTEAFF
abundance: .; len: 13; d_gene: .; j_gene: TRBJ2-7; v_gene: TRBV5-1; CDR3nt: TGCGCCAGCAGCTTGGCCTCCAGCTACGAGCAGTACTTC; CDR3aa: CASSLASSYEQYF
abundance: .; len: 17; d_gene: .; j_gene: TRBJ2-5; v_gene: TRBV28; CDR3nt: TGTGCCAGCAGTTTAGGAGACTACCAAGTGATTAAAGAGACCCAGTACTTC; CDR3aa: CASSLGDYQVIKETQYF
abundance: once; len: 14; d_gene: .; j_gene: TRBJ2-2; v_gene: TRBV4-2; CDR3nt: TGTGCCAGCAGCCAAGATCCGTACACCGGGGAGCTGTTTTTT; CDR3aa: CASSQDPYTGELFF
abundance: .; len: 15; d_gene: TRBD2; j_gene: TRBJ2-1; v_gene: TRBV6-1; CDR3nt: TGTGCCAGCACCTACGGGACTAGAGAAAGGAATGAGCAGTTCTTC; CDR3aa: CASTYGTRERNEQFF
abundance: .; len: 15; d_gene: .; j_gene: TRBJ2-3; v_gene: TRBV2; CDR3nt: TGTGCCAGCAGTGATGTGGGGAGGCGGACAGATACGCAGTATTTT; CDR3aa: CASSDVGRRTDTQYF
abundance: .; len: 12; d_gene: TRBD2; j_gene: TRBJ2-1; v_gene: TRBV4-1; CDR3nt: TGCGCCAGCAGCGGACTAGCCAATGAGCAGTTCTTC; CDR3aa: CASSGLANEQFF
abundance: .; len: 13; d_gene: .; j_gene: TRBJ1-2; v_gene: TRBV14; CDR3nt: TGTGCCAGCAGCCAAGATAGCTACCTTGGCTACACCTTC; CDR3aa: CASSQDSYLGYTF
abundance: .; len: 13; d_gene: .; j_gene: TRBJ1-2; v_gene: TRBV27; CDR3nt: TGTGCCAGCAGTTTAAGCGAGGGTCGGGGCTACACCTTC; CDR3aa: CASSLSEGRGYTF
abundance: .; len: 13; d_gene: TRBD2; j_gene: TRBJ2-5; v_gene: TRBV9; CDR3nt: TGTGCTCACCGGGAGGAGCTTGGAGAGACCCAGTACTTC; CDR3aa: CAHREELGETQYF
abundance: .; len: 15; d_gene: TRBD1; j_gene: TRBJ2-7; v_gene: TRBV7-3; CDR3nt: TGTGCCAGCAGCGAAGGGACAGGGTGGCTCTACGAGCAGTACTTC; CDR3aa: CASSEGTGWLYEQYF
abundance: .; len: 17; d_gene: TRBD1; j_gene: TRBJ1-6; v_gene: TRBV4-2; CDR3nt: TGTGCCAGCAGCCAAGCGAGAACCGGGACAGTACATTCACCCCTCCACTTT; CDR3aa: CASSQARTGTVHSPLHF
abundance: .; len: 14; d_gene: TRBD1; j_gene: TRBJ2-5; v_gene: TRBV29-1; CDR3nt: TGCAGCGCCACCCGACAGGGGGCGAGGGAGACCCAGTACTTC; CDR3aa: CSATRQGARETQYF
abundance: .; len: 14; d_gene: .; j_gene: TRBJ2-7; v_gene: TRBV2; CDR3nt: TGTGCCAGCAGTGTAGGACAGCTCTCCTACGAGCAGTACTTC; CDR3aa: CASSVGQLSYEQYF
abundance: .; len: 17; d_gene: TRBD2; j_gene: TRBJ2-3; v_gene: TRBV15; CDR3nt: TGTGCCACCAGCAGAGAAGGGCTAGCGGGAGGCACAGATACGCAGTATTTT; CDR3aa: CATSREGLAGGTDTQYF
abundance: .; len: 15; d_gene: TRBD1; j_gene: TRBJ1-1; v_gene: TRBV5-1; CDR3nt: TGCGCCAGCAGTCTGGCGGCAGGGGGGAACACTGAAGCTTTCTTT; CDR3aa: CASSLAAGGNTEAFF
abundance: .; len: 16; d_gene: TRBD2; j_gene: TRBJ2-7; v_gene: TRBV27; CDR3nt: TGTGCCAGCAGTTCCTCAAATCTAGCGGGACCCTACGAGCAGTACTTC; CDR3aa: CASSSSNLAGPYEQYF
abundance: .; len: 16; d_gene: .; j_gene: TRBJ2-4; v_gene: TRBV4-1; CDR3nt: TGCGCCAGCAGCCAAGTAGCAGTCTCGGCCAAAAACATTCAGTACTTC; CDR3aa: CASSQVAVSAKNIQYF
abundance: .; len: 19; d_gene: .; j_gene: TRBJ2-1; v_gene: TRBV4-2; CDR3nt: TGTGCCAGCAGCCAAGATGGGGCATCCGTAGCGGCCGGCGTGAATGAGCAGTTCTTC; CDR3aa: CASSQDGASVAAGVNEQFF
abundance: .; len: 14; d_gene: .; j_gene: TRBJ2-2; v_gene: TRBV11-2; CDR3nt: TGTGCCAGCAGCTTAAGGCCCGGGAACGGGGAGCTGTTTTTT; CDR3aa: CASSLRPGNGELFF
abundance: .; len: 17; d_gene: TRBD2; j_gene: TRBJ2-7; v_gene: TRBV5-1; CDR3nt: TGCGCCAGCAGCTTGCGAACCGGACTAGCGGGCTCCTACGAGCAGTACTTC; CDR3aa: CASSLRTGLAGSYEQYF
abundance: .; len: 16; d_gene: TRBD1; j_gene: TRBJ2-6; v_gene: TRBV15; CDR3nt: TGTGCCTCCCGGGACAGGGTTGAGAGTGGGGCCAACGTCCTGACTTTC; CDR3aa: CASRDRVESGANVLTF
abundance: .; len: 14; d_gene: TRBD1; j_gene: TRBJ2-7; v_gene: TRBV5-1; CDR3nt: TGCGCCAGCAGCTTGGGGACAGGGGGCGACGAGCAGTACTTC; CDR3aa: CASSLGTGGDEQYF
abundance: .; len: 11; d_gene: .; j_gene: TRBJ1-1; v_gene: TRBV27; CDR3nt: TGTGCCAGCAGTTTGGGGCCTGAAGCTTTCTTT; CDR3aa: CASSLGPEAFF
abundance: .; len: 14; d_gene: .; j_gene: TRBJ1-6; v_gene: TRBV19; CDR3nt: TGTGCCCACGAGAGGGAGGAGGATAATTCACCCCTCCACTTT; CDR3aa: CAHEREEDNSPLHF